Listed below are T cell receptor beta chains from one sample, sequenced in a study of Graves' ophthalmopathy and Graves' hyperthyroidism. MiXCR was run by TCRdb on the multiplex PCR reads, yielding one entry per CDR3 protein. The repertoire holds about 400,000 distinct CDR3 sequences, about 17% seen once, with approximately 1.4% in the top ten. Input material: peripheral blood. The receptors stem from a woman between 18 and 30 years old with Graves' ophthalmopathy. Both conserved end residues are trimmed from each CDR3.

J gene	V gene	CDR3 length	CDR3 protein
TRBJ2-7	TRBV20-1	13	SARIPGRLTYEQY
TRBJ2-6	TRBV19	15	ASSITPLVSGANVLT
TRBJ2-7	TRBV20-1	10	SEKREGQEQY
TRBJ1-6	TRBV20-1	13	SALGGGSYSSPLH
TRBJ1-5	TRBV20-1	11	SASKGSNQPQH
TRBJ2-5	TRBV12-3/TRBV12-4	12	ASSDRAGQETQY
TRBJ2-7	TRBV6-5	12	ASSFGTSHYEQY
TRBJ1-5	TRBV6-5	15	ASSYSIGSGTHQPQH
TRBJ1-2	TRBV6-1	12	ASSEMVGTRGYT
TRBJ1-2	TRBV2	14	ASSEAGLGENYGYT
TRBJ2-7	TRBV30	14	AWSTIKRGPAYEQY
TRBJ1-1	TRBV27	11	ASSLSPLTEAF
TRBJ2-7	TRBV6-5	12	ASRLTGTGDEQY
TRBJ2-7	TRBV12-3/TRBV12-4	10	ASRTDSYEQY
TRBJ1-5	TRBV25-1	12	ASSDSYSNQPQH
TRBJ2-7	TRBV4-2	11	ASSQESTYEQY
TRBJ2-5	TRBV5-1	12	ASGRTSGQETQY
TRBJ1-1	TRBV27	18	ASSLRPGTGNWPQNTEAF
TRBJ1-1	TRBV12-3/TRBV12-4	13	ASRVGGGPGTEAF
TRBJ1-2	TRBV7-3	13	ASSEQGASNYGYT
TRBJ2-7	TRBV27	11	ASALGVTYEQY
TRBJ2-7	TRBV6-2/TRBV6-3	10	ASFTESYEQY
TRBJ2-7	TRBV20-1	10	SATPGGGEQY
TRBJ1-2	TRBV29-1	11	SVQPQALYGYT
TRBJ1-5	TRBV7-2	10	ASSLARGPQH
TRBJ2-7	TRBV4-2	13	ASSPLLNFEHEQY
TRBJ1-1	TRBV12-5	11	ASGLFWTGKAF
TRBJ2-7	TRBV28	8	ASTGTSAY
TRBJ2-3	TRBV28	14	ASSGGGLAGTDTQY
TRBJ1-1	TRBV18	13	ASSPRGPENTEAF
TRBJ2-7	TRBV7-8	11	ASSSGWGYEQY
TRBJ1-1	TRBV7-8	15	ASSAQGGQTMNTEAF
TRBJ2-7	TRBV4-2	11	ASSQDGHYEQY
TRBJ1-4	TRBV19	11	AREGGTKEKLF
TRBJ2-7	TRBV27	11	ASSHRDIYEQY
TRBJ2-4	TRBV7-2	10	ASSLAWGIQY
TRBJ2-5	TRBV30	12	AWSVQGFWETQY
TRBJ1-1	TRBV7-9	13	ASSLDRWRGTEAF
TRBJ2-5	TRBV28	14	ASSFPTGGMGETQY
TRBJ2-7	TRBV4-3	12	ASSQGSPAYEQY
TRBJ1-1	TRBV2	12	ASSVRGPNTEAF